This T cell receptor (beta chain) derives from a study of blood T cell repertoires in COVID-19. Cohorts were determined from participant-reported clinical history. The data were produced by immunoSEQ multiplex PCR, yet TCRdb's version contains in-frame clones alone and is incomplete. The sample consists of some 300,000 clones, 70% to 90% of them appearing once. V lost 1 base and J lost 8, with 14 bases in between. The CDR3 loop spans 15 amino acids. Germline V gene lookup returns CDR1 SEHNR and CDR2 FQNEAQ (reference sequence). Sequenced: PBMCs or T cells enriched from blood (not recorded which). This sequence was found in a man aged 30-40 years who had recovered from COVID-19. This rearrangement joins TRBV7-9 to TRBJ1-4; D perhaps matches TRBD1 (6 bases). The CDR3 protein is CASSLDPRGGEKLFF. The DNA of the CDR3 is TGTGCCAGCAGCTTAGACCCCAGGGGCGGGGAAAAACTGTTTTTT.